This TCR beta chain is from a study of T-cell memory formation after mild COVID-19. Findings of the study overall: A subset of responding clones appeared in pre-infection memory, suggesting cross-reactive memory joined.

The CDR3 length is 18 residues. Germline V lookup: CDR1 SGHAT, CDR2 FQNNGV. With V trimmed by 1 base and J by 1 base, 12 bases remained unmatched. In TCRdb, the 5' RACE reads were re-called with MiXCR into one record per CDR3 protein. This table has just over 400,000 distinct CDR3 sequences, 20% to 30% appearing once. With regard to this clonotype: The antigen is unknown.

This TCR derives from an adult woman who had mild COVID-19 (a few samples of this study predate the infection). Cell type and time point are not known. This sequence joins TRBV11-2 and TRBJ1-2; 7 bases map to TRBD1. Specimen: PBMCs or a T cell subset sorted from them (not recorded which). The CDR3 coding sequence is TGTGCCAGCAGCTTAGTGGGGACAGCCCTTAACGTTAACTATGGCTACACCTTC. Its protein is CASSLVGTALNVNYGYTF. Looking up the rest from reference TRBV11-2 and TRBJ1-2 gives the full variable domain: EAGVAQSPRYKIIEKRQSVAFWCNPISGHATLYWYQQILGQGPKLLIQFQNNGVVDDSQLPKDRFSAERLKGVDSTLKIQPAKLEDSAVYLCASSLVGTALNVNYGYTFGSGTRLTVV.